This TCR beta chain was recovered during a study of T cell responses to AZD1222 COVID-19 vaccine. Study results and caveats: Researchers took repertoire samples only after the peak T cell response had come. Only 5 or 6 people who got AZD1222 tested seropositive at baseline. Spike-specific TCR depth and breadth grew after two AZD1222 doses. Across spike, vaccine-associated CD4 TCRs were found, dominant at 160-218 and 743-854.

Libraries were prepared by immunoSEQ multiplex PCR; TCRdb keeps only in-frame clonotypes and omits some of them. The sample has about 160,000 clones; approximately 87% are singletons. The CDR3 runs to 13 residues. Germline CDR1 reads SGHRS; CDR2 reads YFSETQ. Trimming shortened V by 7 bases and J by 6 bases, and 13 bases separated the two germline ends. A remark on this clone: Its matching antigen is unknown.

The rearrangement joins TRBV5-1 to TRBJ2-2; D is undetermined. The sample here was peripheral blood, taken 28 days after the second AZD1222 dose. The clonotype originates from an adult who received the AZD1222 COVID-19 vaccine. This CDR3 reads CASQPPGPGELFF. The CDR3 DNA reads TGCGCCAGCCAACCGCCGGGCCCCGGGGAGCTGTTTTTT. Based on the CDR3 plus reference TRBV5-1 and TRBJ2-2, the full variable domain is KAGVTQTPRYLIKTRGQQVTLSCSPISGHRSVSWYQQTPGQGLQFLFEYFSETQRNKGNFPGRFSGRQFSNSRSEMNVSTLELGDSALYLCASQPPGPGELFFGEGSRLTVL.